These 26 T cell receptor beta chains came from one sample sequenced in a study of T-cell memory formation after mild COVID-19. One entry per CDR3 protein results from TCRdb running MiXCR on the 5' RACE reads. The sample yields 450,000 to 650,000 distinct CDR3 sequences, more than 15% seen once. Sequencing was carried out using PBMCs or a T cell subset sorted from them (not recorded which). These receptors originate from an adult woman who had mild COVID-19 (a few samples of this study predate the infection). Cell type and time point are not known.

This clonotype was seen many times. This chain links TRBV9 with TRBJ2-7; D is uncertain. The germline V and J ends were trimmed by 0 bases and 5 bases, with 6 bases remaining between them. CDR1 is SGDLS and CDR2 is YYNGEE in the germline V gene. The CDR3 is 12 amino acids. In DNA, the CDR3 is TGTGCCAGCAGCGTAGCTGGGGACGAGCAGTACTTC. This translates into CASSVAGDEQYF.

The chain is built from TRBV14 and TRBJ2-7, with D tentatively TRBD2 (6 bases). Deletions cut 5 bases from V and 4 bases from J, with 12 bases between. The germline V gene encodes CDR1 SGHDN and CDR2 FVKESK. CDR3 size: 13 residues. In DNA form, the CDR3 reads TGTGCCAGCAGCACCCGACTAGATTACGAGCAGTACTTC. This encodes CASSTRLDYEQYF.

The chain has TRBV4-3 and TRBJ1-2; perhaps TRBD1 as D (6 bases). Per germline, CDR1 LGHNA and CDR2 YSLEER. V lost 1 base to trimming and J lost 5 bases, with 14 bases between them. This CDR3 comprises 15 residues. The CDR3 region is CASSQGPGGGYGYTF. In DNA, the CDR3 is TGCGCCAGCAGCCAAGGACCGGGGGGCGGGTATGGCTACACCTTC.

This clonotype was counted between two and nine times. Here the CDR3 reads CATSVTGPSPEVTEAFF. CDR3 nucleotide sequence: TGTGCCACCAGCGTGACCGGGCCCTCCCCTGAAGTCACTGAAGCTTTCTTT. The chain joins TRBV15 to TRBJ1-1, with D unresolved. V lost 5 bases to trimming and J lost 4 bases, with 23 bases between them. Germline-derived CDR1 and CDR2 are LNHNV and YYDKDF (reference sequence). CDR3 length: 17 residues.

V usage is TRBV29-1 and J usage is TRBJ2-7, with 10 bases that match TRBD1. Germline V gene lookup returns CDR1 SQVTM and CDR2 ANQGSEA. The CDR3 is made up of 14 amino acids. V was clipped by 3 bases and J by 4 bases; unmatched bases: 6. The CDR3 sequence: CSVDSGTGVYEQYF. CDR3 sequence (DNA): TGCAGCGTTGATAGTGGGACAGGGGTGTACGAGCAGTACTTC.

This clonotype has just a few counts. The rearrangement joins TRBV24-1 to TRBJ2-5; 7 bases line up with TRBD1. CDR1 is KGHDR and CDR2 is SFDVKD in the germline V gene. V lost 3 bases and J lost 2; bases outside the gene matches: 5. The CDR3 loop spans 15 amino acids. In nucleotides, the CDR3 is TGTGCCACCAGTGATATCGGGACAGCACAAGAGACCCAGTACTTC. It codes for CATSDIGTAQETQYF.

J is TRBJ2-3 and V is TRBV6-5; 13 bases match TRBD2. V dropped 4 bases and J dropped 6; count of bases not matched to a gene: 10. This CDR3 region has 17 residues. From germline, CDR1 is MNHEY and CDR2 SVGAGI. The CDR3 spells CASSFRGLAGAGDTQYF. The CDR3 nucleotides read TGTGCCAGCAGTTTCCGCGGACTAGCGGGAGCCGGTGATACGCAGTATTTT.

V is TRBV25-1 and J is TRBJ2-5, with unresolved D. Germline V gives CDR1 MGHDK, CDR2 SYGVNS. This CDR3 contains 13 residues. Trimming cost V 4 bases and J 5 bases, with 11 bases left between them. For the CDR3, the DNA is TGTGCCAGCAGTGGTCTCGTTGGGGAGACCCAGTACTTC. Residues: CASSGLVGETQYF.

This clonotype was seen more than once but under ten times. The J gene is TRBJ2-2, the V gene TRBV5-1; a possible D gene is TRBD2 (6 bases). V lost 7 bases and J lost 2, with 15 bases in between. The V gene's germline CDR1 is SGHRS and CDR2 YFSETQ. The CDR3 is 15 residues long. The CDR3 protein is CASSTAGRNTGELFF. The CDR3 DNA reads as TGCGCCAGCTCAACGGCGGGGCGCAACACCGGGGAGCTGTTTTTT.

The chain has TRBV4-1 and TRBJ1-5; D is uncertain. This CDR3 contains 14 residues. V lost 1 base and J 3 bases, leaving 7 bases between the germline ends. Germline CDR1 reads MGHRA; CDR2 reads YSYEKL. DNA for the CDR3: TGCGCCAGCAGCCAAGGTCGGAACAATCAGCCCCAGCATTTT. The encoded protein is CASSQGRNNQPQHF.

The CDR3 DNA is TGTGCCAGCAGCCAGGGATTGTCGGATTCACCCCTCCACTTT. Protein: CASSQGLSDSPLHF. This chain joins TRBV6-6 and TRBJ1-6; D might be TRBD1 (5 bases). Germline V CDR1 and CDR2: MNHNY, SVGAGI (reference sequence). Deletions cut 6 bases from V and 8 bases from J, with 14 bases between. The length of the CDR3 is 14 residues.

The CDR3 is CASSQGFGGYTF. The CDR3, as DNA: TGTGCCAGCAGTCAGGGTTTCGGTGGCTACACCTTC. V usage is TRBV7-3 and J usage is TRBJ1-2, with a tentative D call TRBD1 (5 bases). Germline loops: CDR1 SGHTA, CDR2 FQGTGA. The V and J ends lost 6 bases and 7 bases respectively, with 12 bases between them. The CDR3 has 12 amino acids. The variable domain in full, with the rest retrieved from reference TRBV7-3 and TRBJ1-2, is GAGVSQTPSNKVTEKGKYVELRCDPISGHTALYWYRQSLGQGPEFLIYFQGTGAADDSGLPNDRFFAVRPEGSVSTLKIQRTERGDSAVYLCASSQGFGGYTFGSGTRLTVV.

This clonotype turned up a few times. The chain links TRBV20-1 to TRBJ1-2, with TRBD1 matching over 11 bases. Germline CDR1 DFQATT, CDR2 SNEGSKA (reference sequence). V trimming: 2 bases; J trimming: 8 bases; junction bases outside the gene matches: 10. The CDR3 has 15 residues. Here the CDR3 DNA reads TGCAGTGCTAGATACCGGGACAGGGGGTTTTACGGCTACACCTTC. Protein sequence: CSARYRDRGFYGYTF.

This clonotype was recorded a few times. CDR3 region: CASSSQGSMAGYTF. The CDR3 DNA reads as TGTGCCAGCAGTTCTCAAGGATCTATGGCTGGCTACACCTTC. This sequence joins TRBV5-4 and TRBJ1-2; D ambiguous. Per germline, CDR1 SGHNT and CDR2 YYREEE (reference sequence). The CDR3 totals 14 residues. Deletions cut 5 bases from V and 7 bases from J, with 18 bases between.

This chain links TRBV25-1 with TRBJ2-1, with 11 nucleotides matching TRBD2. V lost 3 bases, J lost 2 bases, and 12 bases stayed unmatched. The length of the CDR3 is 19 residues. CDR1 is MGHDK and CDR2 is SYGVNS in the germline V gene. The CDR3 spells CASSDLALTSGMTYNEQFF. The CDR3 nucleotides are TGTGCCAGCAGTGACCTCGCCCTGACTAGCGGGATGACCTACAATGAGCAGTTCTTC. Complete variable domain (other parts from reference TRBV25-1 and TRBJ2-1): EADIYQTPRYLVIGTGKKITLECSQTMGHDKMYWYQQDPGMELHLIHYSYGVNSTEKGDLSSESTVSRIRTEHFPLTLESARPSHTSQYLCASSDLALTSGMTYNEQFFGPGTRLTVL.

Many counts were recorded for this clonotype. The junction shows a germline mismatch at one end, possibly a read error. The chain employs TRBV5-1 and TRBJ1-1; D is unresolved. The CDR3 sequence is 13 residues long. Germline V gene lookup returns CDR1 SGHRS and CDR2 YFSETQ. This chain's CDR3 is CASSFSPNTEAFF. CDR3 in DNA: TGTGCCAGCAGCTTTTCACCGAACACTGAAGCTTTCTTT. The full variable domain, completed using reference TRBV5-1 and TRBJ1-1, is KAGVTQTPRYLIKTRGQQVTLSCSPISGHRSVSWYQQTPGQGLQFLFEYFSETQRNKGNFPGRFSGRQFSNSRSEMNVSTLELGDSALYLCASSFSPNTEAFFGQGTRLTVV.

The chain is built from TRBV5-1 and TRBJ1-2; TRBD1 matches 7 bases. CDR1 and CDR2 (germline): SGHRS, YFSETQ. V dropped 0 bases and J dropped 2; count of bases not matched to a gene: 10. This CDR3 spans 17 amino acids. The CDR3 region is CASSLGGPDRRNYGYTF. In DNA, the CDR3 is TGCGCCAGCAGCTTGGGGGGCCCGGACAGGAGGAACTATGGCTACACCTTC.

As DNA, the CDR3 is TGTGCCAGCAGCCAAGCACTCCGACAGGGCTCTTTCGCTGGAAACACCATATATTTT. As protein: CASSQALRQGSFAGNTIYF. The V call is TRBV4-2, the J call TRBJ1-3; 7 bases fit TRBD1. Germline V gene lookup returns CDR1 LGHNA and CDR2 YNFKEQ. With 1 base clipped from V and 2 bases from J, the junction kept 14 bases outside the gene matches. This CDR3 comprises 19 residues.

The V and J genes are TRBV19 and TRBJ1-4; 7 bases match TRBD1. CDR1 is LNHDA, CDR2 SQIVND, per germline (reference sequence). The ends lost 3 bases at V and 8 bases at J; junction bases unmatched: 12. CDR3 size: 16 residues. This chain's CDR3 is CASSIAETGPEEKLFF. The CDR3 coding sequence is TGTGCCAGTAGTATTGCGGAGACAGGGCCCGAAGAAAAACTGTTTTTT.

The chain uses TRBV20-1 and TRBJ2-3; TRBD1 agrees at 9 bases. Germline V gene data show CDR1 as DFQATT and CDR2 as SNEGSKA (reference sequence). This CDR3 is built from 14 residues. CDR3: CSTGGRKLTDTQYF. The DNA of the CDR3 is TGCAGCACAGGGGGCCGCAAACTTACAGATACGCAGTATTTT.

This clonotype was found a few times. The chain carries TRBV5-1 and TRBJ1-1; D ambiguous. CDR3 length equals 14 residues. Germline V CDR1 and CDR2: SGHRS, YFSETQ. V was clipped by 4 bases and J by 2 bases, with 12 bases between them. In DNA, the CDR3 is TGCGCCAGCAGCACCAGGAGCTTCAACACTGAAGCTTTCTTT. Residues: CASSTRSFNTEAFF.

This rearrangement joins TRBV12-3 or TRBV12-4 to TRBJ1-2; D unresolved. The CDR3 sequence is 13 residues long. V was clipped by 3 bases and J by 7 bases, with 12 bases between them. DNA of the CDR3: TGTGCCAGCAGTTTTCCACCCGCCGGTGGCTACACCTTC. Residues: CASSFPPAGGYTF.

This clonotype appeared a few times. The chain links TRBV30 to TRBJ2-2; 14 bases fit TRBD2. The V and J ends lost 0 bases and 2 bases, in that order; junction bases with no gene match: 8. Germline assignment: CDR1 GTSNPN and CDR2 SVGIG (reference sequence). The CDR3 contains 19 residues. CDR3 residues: CAWSVLRTSGRINTGELFF. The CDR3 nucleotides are TGTGCCTGGAGTGTCCTCCGGACTAGCGGGAGGATCAACACCGGGGAGCTGTTTTTT.

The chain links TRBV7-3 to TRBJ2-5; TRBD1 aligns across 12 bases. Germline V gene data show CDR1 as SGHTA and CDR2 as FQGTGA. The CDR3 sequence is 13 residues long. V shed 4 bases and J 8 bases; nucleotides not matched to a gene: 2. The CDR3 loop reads CASSSGQGATQYF. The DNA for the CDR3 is TGTGCCAGCAGCTCGGGACAGGGGGCTACCCAGTACTTC.

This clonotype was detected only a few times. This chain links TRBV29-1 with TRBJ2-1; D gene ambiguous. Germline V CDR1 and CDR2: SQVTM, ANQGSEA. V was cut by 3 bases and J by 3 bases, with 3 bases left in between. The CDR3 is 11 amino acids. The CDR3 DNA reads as TGCAGCGTTGACAACTACAATGAGCAGTTCTTC. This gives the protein CSVDNYNEQFF.

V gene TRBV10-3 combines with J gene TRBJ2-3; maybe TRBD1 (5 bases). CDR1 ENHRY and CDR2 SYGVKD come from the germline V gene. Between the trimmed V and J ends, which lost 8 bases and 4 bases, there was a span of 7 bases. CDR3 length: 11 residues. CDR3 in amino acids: CAIGAADTQYF. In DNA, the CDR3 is TGTGCCATCGGGGCCGCAGATACGCAGTATTTT.